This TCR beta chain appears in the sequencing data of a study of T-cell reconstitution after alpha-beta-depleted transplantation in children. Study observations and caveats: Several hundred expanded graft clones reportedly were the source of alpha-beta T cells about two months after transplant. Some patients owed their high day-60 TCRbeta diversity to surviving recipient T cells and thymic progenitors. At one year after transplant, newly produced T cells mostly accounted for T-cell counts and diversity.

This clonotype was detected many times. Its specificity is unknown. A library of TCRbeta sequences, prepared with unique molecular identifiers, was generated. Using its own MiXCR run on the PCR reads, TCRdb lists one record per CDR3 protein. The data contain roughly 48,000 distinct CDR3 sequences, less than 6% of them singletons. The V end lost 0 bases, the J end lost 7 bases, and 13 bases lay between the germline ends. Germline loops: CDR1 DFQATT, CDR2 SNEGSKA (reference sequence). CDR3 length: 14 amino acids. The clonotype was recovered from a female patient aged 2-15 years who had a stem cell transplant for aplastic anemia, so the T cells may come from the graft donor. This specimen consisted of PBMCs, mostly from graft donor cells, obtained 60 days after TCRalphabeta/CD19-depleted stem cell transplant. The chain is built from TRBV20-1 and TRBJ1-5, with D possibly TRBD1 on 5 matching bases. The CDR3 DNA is TGCAGTGCTAGAGATAAGCAGGGCAGGCAGCCCCAGCATTTT. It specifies CSARDKQGRQPQHF.